A selection of T cell receptor beta chains follows, all from one sample in a study of blood T cell repertoires in COVID-19. Some clones are missing from TCRdb's copy, which holds only in-frame ones; the method was immunoSEQ multiplex PCR. Among 300,000 to 350,000 clones, 70% to 90% were seen once, and the ten largest hold 2.2%. Sequencing input: PBMCs or T cells enriched from blood (not recorded which). Every receptor here comes from a man younger than 40 who had recovered from COVID-19. The CDR3 runs from the conserved cysteine through the conserved F or W. D genes are given only for firm matches. Not every row has a clone size; where given, it reads once, few, many or a size class.

J gene	D gene	CDR3 length	clone size	V gene	CDR3 protein	CDR3 DNA
TRBJ2-7	NA	14	NA	TRBV5-1	CASNVFEGGYEQYF	TGCGCCAGCAACGTCTTTGAGGGCGGCTACGAGCAGTACTTC
TRBJ2-5	NA	14	NA	TRBV11-1	CASSVQNYQETQYF	TGTGCCAGCAGCGTTCAGAATTACCAAGAGACCCAGTACTTC
TRBJ1-6	NA	15	NA	TRBV27	CASSLFRQNNSPLHF	TGTGCCAGCAGTTTATTTCGCCAGAATAATTCACCCCTCCACTTT
TRBJ1-2	NA	14	NA	TRBV18	CASSLSPGDYGYTF	TGTGCCAGCTCACTATCCCCAGGGGACTATGGCTACACCTTC
TRBJ2-3	TRBD2	17	NA	TRBV19	CASSERTSGGRWDTQYF	TGTGCCAGTAGTGAGAGAACTAGCGGCGGGCGGTGGGATACGCAGTATTTT
TRBJ2-7	TRBD1	15	NA	TRBV7-9	CATSQTTTGGYEQYF	TGTGCCACGTCCCAGACTACGACAGGGGGCTACGAGCAGTACTTC
TRBJ1-4	NA	11	NA	TRBV30	CAWASNEKLFF	TGTGCCTGGGCGAGTAATGAAAAACTGTTTTTT
TRBJ1-2	NA	15	NA	TRBV5-1	CASSPQSGAGYGYTF	TGCGCCAGCAGCCCACAGTCAGGGGCGGGTTATGGCTACACCTTC
TRBJ1-2	NA	12	few	TRBV19	CASEGQFYGYTF	TGTGCCAGTGAGGGACAATTCTATGGCTACACCTTC
TRBJ2-2	TRBD2	17	NA	TRBV25-1	CASSDTSGGDLTGELFF	TGTGCCAGCAGTGACACTAGCGGGGGGGACCTCACCGGGGAGCTGTTTTTT
TRBJ1-1	TRBD1	15	NA	TRBV5-1	CASSLEEGGYTEAFF	TGCGCCAGCAGCTTGGAAGAAGGGGGCTACACTGAAGCTTTCTTT
TRBJ1-6	TRBD1	14	NA	TRBV2	CASRPQGKDSPLHF	TGTGCCAGCAGGCCACAGGGGAAGGATTCACCCCTCCACTTT
TRBJ2-7	TRBD2	16	NA	TRBV11-2	CASSPRAGGPLYEQYF	TGTGCCAGCAGCCCCAGAGCGGGGGGGCCTCTATACGAGCAGTACTTC
TRBJ1-4	NA	14	NA	TRBV19	CASREAGFVEKLFF	TGTGCCAGTAGAGAAGCGGGGTTTGTTGAAAAACTGTTTTTT
TRBJ1-3	NA	15	NA	TRBV9	CASSVMDSGQNTIYF	TGTGCCAGCAGCGTAATGGACAGCGGACAAAACACCATATATTTT
TRBJ2-2	NA	13	NA	TRBV12-3/TRBV12-4	CASSPRGTGELFF	TGTGCCAGCAGCCCCCGGGGTACCGGGGAGCTGTTTTTT
TRBJ2-3	NA	12	NA	TRBV21-1	CASSPSRDTQYF	TGTGCCAGCAGCCCTTCGAGAGATACGCAGTATTTT
TRBJ2-1	TRBD2	18	NA	TRBV4-1	CASSLTSGGADPYNEQFF	TGCGCCAGCAGCCTTACTAGCGGGGGGGCCGACCCCTACAATGAGCAGTTCTTC
TRBJ1-2	NA	13	once	TRBV24-1	CATSDPQGRGYTF	TGTGCCACCAGTGATCCACAGGGCCGTGGCTACACCTTC
TRBJ2-2	NA	16	NA	TRBV5-4	CASSLEGALNTGELFF	TGTGCCAGCAGCTTGGAAGGGGCGTTAAACACCGGGGAGCTGTTTTTT
TRBJ2-1	NA	15	NA	TRBV4-2	CASSQDGTRDNEQFF	TGTGCCAGCAGCCAAGATGGGACTCGAGACAATGAGCAGTTCTTC
TRBJ2-3	NA	13	NA	TRBV7-3	CASSFRLEDTQYF	TGTGCCAGCAGCTTCCGACTAGAGGATACGCAGTATTTT
TRBJ1-2	NA	13	NA	TRBV12-3/TRBV12-4	CASNLGGNYGYTF	TGTGCCAGCAACCTGGGAGGGAACTATGGCTACACCTTC
TRBJ2-7	NA	14	NA	TRBV4-3	CASSQAGGVDEQYF	TGCGCCAGCAGCCAAGCGGGGGGCGTCGACGAGCAGTACTTC
TRBJ1-2	NA	16	NA	TRBV11-2	CASSLDLRGTGVGYTF	TGTGCCAGCAGCTTAGATCTGAGGGGAACGGGGGTTGGCTACACCTTC
TRBJ2-7	TRBD1	15	once	TRBV11-2	CASSFSGTDIYEQYF	TGTGCCAGCAGCTTTTCCGGGACAGACATCTACGAGCAGTACTTC
TRBJ1-4	NA	15	NA	TRBV15	CATSRDSGWDEKLFF	TGTGCCACCAGCAGAGATTCCGGGTGGGATGAAAAACTGTTTTTT
TRBJ1-5	NA	15	NA	TRBV29-1	CSVEEGAGGNQPQHF	TGCAGCGTTGAAGAAGGAGCAGGGGGCAATCAGCCCCAGCATTTT
TRBJ1-1	TRBD1	14	NA	TRBV5-5	CASSMTGRHTEAFF	TGTGCCAGCAGTATGACAGGGCGGCACACTGAAGCTTTCTTT
TRBJ1-4	NA	14	NA	TRBV7-9	CASSPTAAYEKLFF	TGTGCCAGCAGCCCGACAGCTGCCTATGAAAAACTGTTTTTT
TRBJ2-1	TRBD2	15	once	TRBV5-4	CASSQKLAGGIGQFF	TGTGCCAGCAGCCAAAAACTAGCGGGAGGTATCGGGCAGTTCTTC
TRBJ2-3	NA	12	once	TRBV30	CACLRGTDTQYF	TGTGCCTGCCTCAGGGGCACAGATACGCAGTATTTT
TRBJ1-1	NA	15	NA	TRBV5-1	CASSWLPGGTTEAFF	TGCGCCAGCAGCTGGTTACCAGGCGGGACCACTGAAGCTTTCTTT
TRBJ2-3	TRBD2	15	NA	TRBV7-2	CASSGSGGASDTQYF	TGTGCCAGCAGCGGTAGCGGGGGGGCTAGTGATACGCAGTATTTT
TRBJ2-7	NA	13	NA	TRBV3-1/TRBV3-2	CASSTGKTYEQYF	TGTGCCAGCAGCACAGGGAAGACCTACGAGCAGTACTTC
TRBJ2-1	TRBD1	18	few	TRBV11-3	CASSLGTGTGGSYNEQFF	TGTGCCAGCAGCTTAGGGACCGGGACAGGGGGCTCCTACAATGAGCAGTTCTTC
TRBJ1-2	NA	14	NA	TRBV29-1	CSVGGGSDVYGYTF	TGCAGCGTTGGGGGAGGCAGTGACGTATATGGCTACACCTTC
TRBJ1-6	TRBD1	16	NA	TRBV4-3	CASSQVYRGQGSPLHF	TGCGCCAGCAGCCAAGTTTACAGGGGGCAAGGTTCACCCCTCCACTTT
TRBJ1-5	NA	12	NA	TRBV29-1	CSASRVGEPQHF	TGCAGCGCCAGTCGCGTCGGGGAGCCCCAGCATTTT
TRBJ1-1	TRBD1	14	once	TRBV7-8	CASSLGRGQTEAFF	TGTGCCAGCAGCTTAGGCAGGGGGCAGACTGAAGCTTTCTTT
TRBJ1-6	NA	13	few	TRBV7-9	CASSSRENSPLHF	TGTGCCAGCAGCTCAAGAGAGAATTCACCCCTCCACTTT
TRBJ2-1	NA	14	NA	TRBV18	CASSPPSGGDEQFF	TGTGCCAGCTCACCACCTTCGGGTGGAGATGAGCAGTTCTTC
TRBJ1-1	NA	12	NA	TRBV10-3	CASGQGEAEAFF	TGTGCCAGTGGGCAAGGGGAGGCTGAAGCTTTCTTT
TRBJ1-5	NA	13	NA	TRBV12-3/TRBV12-4	CASSFGGNQPQHF	TGTGCCAGCAGTTTCGGGGGCAATCAGCCCCAGCATTTT
TRBJ1-5	NA	16	NA	TRBV3-1/TRBV3-2	CASSQGLRSQNQPQHF	TGTGCCAGCAGCCAAGGCTTACGATCACAGAATCAGCCCCAGCATTTT
TRBJ1-6	TRBD1	14	NA	TRBV5-1	CASSLGTGESPLHF	TGCGCCAGCAGCTTAGGGACAGGGGAGTCACCCCTCCACTTT
TRBJ2-7	TRBD1	15	NA	TRBV4-1	CASSRRTGANYEQYF	TGCGCCAGCAGCCGACGGACAGGGGCGAACTACGAGCAGTACTTC
TRBJ1-6	NA	14	NA	TRBV11-2	CASSFRGYDSPLHF	TGTGCCAGCAGCTTTCGGGGGTACGATTCACCCCTCCACTTT
TRBJ1-2	NA	13	NA	TRBV5-1	CASSLAGESGYTF	TGCGCCAGCAGCTTGGCCGGAGAGTCTGGCTACACCTTC